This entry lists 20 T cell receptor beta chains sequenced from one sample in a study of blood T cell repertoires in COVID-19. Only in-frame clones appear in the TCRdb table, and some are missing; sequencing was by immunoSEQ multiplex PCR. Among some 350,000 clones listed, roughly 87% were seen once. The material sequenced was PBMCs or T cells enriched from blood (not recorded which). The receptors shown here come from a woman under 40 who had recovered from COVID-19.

The CDR3 reads CSVEELGGYGYTF. The DNA for the CDR3 is TGCAGCGTTGAAGAGTTAGGGGGCTATGGCTACACCTTC. J is TRBJ1-2 and V is TRBV29-1; perhaps TRBD1 as D (6 bases). This CDR3 spans 13 amino acids. The V end was cut by 0 bases, the J end by 4 bases, with 9 bases between. Germline V gene sequence: CDR1 SQVTM, CDR2 ANQGSEA.

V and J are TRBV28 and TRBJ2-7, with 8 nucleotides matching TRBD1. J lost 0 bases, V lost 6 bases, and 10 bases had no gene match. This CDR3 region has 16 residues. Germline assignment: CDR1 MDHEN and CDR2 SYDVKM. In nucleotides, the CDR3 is TGTGCCAGCAGACCGAATCCGGGACAGGACTCCTACGAGCAGTACTTC. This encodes CASRPNPGQDSYEQYF.

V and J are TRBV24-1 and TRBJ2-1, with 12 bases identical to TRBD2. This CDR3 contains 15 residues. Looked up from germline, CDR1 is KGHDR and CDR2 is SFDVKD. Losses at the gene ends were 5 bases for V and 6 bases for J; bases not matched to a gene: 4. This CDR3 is CATSVSSGRANEQFF. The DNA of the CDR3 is TGTGCCACCAGTGTATCTAGCGGGAGGGCCAATGAGCAGTTCTTC.

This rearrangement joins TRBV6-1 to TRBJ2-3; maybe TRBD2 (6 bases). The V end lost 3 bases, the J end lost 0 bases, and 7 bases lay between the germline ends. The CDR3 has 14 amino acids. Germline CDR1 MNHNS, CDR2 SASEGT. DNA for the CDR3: TGTGCCAGCAGTGAGCGGGATAGCACAGATACGCAGTATTTT. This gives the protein CASSERDSTDTQYF.

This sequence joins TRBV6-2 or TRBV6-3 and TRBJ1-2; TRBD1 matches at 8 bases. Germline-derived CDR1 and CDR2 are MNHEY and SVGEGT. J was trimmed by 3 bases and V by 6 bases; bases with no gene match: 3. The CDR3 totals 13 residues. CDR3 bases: TGTGCCAGCAGCCCGGACAGGGACTATGGCTACACCTTC. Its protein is CASSPDRDYGYTF.

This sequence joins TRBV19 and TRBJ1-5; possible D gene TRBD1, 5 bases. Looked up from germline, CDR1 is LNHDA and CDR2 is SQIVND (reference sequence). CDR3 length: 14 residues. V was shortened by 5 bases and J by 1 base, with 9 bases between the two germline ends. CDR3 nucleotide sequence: TGTGCCAGTAGTCCCAGGGTGAGCAATCAGCCCCAGCATTTT. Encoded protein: CASSPRVSNQPQHF.

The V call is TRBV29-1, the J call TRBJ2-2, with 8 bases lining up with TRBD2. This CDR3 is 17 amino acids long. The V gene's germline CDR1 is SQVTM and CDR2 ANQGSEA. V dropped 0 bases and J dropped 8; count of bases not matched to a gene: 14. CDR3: CSVEDPASGTSYGELFF. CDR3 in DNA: TGCAGCGTTGAAGATCCAGCTTCGGGGACTAGTTATGGGGAGCTGTTTTTT.

CDR3 bases: TGCGCCAGCAGCCTGGGACATCTCGACTACGAGCAGTACTTC. It is translated as CASSLGHLDYEQYF. V is TRBV5-1 and J is TRBJ2-7, with D maybe TRBD1 (6 bases). The CDR3 is 14 amino acids. CDR1 SGHRS and CDR2 YFSETQ come from the germline V gene. Trimming cost V 4 bases and J 3 bases, with 14 bases left between them.

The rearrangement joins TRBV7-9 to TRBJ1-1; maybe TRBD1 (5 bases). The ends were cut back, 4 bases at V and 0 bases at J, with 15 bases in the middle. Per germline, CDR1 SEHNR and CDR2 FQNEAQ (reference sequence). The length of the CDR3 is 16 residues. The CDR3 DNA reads TGTGCCAGCAGCTCCCTATTGGGGCCTTTGAACACTGAAGCTTTCTTT. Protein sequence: CASSSLLGPLNTEAFF.

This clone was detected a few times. The CDR3 DNA reads as TGTGCCAGCAGTTTCCGGACAGGTGACGGCTACACCTTC. Amino acids: CASSFRTGDGYTF. V is TRBV27 and J is TRBJ1-2, with 7 bases identical to TRBD1. V was pared by 3 bases and J by 8 bases, with 6 bases of the junction left unmatched. This CDR3 spans 13 amino acids. Looked up from germline, CDR1 is MNHEY and CDR2 is SMNVEV (reference sequence).

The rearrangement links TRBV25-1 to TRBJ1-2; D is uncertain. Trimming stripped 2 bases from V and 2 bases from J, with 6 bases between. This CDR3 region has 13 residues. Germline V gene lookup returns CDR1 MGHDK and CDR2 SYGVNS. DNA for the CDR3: TGTGCCAGCAGTGAAGGAGTCAACTATGGCTACACCTTC. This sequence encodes CASSEGVNYGYTF.

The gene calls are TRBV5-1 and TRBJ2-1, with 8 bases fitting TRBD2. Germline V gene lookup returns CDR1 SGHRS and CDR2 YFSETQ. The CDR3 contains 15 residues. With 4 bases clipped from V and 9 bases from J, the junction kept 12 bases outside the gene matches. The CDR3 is CASSPGASGRSEQFF. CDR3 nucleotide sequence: TGCGCCAGCAGCCCCGGGGCAAGCGGGAGAAGTGAGCAGTTCTTC.

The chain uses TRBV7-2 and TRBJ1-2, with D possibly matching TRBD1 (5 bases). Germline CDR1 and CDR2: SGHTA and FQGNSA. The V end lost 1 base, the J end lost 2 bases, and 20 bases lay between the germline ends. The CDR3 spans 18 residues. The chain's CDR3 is CASSLVPLDRISNYGYTF. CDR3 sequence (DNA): TGTGCCAGCAGCTTAGTGCCCTTAGACAGAATATCCAACTATGGCTACACCTTC.

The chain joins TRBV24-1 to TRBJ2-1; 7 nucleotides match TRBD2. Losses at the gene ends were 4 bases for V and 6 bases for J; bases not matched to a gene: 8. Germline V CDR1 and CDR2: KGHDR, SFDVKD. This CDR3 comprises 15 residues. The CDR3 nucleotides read TGTGCCACCAGTGACCAGCGGGGAACATTCAATGAGCAGTTCTTC. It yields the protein CATSDQRGTFNEQFF.

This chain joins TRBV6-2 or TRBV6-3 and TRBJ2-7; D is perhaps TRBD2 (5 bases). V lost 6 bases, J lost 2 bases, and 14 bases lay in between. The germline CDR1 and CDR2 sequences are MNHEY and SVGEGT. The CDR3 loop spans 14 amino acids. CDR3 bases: TGTGCCAGCAGCTTAGGACTCTCTACCTACGAGCAGTACTTC. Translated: CASSLGLSTYEQYF.

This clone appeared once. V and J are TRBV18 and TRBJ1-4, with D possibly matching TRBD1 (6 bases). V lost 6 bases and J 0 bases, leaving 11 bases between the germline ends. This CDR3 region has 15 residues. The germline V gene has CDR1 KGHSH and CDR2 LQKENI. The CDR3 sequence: CASSRGRATNEKLFF. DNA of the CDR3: TGTGCCAGCTCCAGGGGTCGAGCAACTAATGAAAAACTGTTTTTT.

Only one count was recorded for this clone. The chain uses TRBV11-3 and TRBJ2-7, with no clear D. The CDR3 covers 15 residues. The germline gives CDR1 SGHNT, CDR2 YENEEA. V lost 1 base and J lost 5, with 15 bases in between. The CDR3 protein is CASSLVNFEEDEQYF. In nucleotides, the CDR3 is TGTGCCAGCAGCTTAGTCAACTTCGAAGAGGACGAGCAGTACTTC. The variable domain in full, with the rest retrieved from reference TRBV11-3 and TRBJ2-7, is EAGVVQSPRYKIIEKKQPVAFWCNPISGHNTLYWYLQNLGQGPELLIRYENEEAVDDSQLPKDRFSAERLKGVDSTLKIQPAELGDSAVYLCASSLVNFEEDEQYFGPGTRLTVT.

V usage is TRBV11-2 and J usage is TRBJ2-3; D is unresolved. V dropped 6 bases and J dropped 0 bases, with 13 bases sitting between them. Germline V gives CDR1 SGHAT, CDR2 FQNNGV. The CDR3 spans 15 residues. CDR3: CASRPLRTSTDTQYF. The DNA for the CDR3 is TGTGCCAGCAGACCCCTTAGAACTAGCACAGATACGCAGTATTTT.

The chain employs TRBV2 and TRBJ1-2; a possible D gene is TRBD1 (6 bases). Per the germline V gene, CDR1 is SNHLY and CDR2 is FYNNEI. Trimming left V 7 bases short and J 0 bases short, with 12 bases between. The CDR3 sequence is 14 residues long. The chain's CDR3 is CASTLQGTNYGYTF. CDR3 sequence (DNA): TGTGCCAGCACCCTACAGGGTACTAACTATGGCTACACCTTC. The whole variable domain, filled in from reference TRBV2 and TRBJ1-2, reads EPEVTQTPSHQVTQMGQEVILRCVPISNHLYFYWYRQILGQKVEFLVSFYNNEISEKSEIFDDQFSVERPDGSNFTLKIRSTKLEDSAMYFCASTLQGTNYGYTFGSGTRLTVV.

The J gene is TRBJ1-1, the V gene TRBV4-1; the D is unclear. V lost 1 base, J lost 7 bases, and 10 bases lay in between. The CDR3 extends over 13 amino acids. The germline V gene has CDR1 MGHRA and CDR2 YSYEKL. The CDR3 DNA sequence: TGCGCCAGCAGCCAAGTCTTCGGGAGTGAAGCTTTCTTT. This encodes CASSQVFGSEAFF.